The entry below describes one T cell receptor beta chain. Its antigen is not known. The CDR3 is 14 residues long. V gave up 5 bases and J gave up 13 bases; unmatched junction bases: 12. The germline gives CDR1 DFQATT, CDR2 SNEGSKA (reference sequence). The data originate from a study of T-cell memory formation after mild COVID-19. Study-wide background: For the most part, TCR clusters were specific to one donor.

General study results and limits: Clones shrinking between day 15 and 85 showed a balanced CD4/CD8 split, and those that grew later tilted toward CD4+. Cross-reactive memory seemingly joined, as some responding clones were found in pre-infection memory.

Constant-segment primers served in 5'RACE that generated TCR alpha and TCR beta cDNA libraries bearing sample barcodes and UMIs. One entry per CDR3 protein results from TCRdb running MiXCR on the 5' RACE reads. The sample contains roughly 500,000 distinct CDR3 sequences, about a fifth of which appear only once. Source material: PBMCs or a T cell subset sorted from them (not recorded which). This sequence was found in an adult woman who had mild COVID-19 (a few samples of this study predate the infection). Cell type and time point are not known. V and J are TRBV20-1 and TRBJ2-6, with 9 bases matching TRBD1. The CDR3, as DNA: TGCAGTGCTTCCAACCACCACAGGGGGCAAGTCCTGACTTTC. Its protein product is CSASNHHRGQVLTF.